Sequencing of this T cell receptor (beta chain) was carried out in a study of identical twins. Findings of the study overall: Part of the zero-insertion signal could reflect confounding by invariant MAIT and iNKT cells.

This clonotype was seen only a few times. Antigen: not known. Looked up from germline, CDR1 is DFQATT and CDR2 is SNEGSKA (reference sequence). There are 13 residues in the CDR3. With 0 bases removed from V and 11 bases from J, the gap between germline ends came to 16 bases. Template switching (which added a universal primer site) was used, and cDNA carried unique molecular identifiers. TCRdb independently ran MiXCR on the 5' RACE reads; one entry per CDR3 protein. Among around 960,000 distinct CDR3 sequences listed, roughly an eighth were seen once. A further study also used this sample, focusing on yellow fever vaccine responses in identical twins.

J is TRBJ1-1 and V is TRBV20-1; D perhaps matches TRBD1 (5 bases). This clonotype was obtained from a woman aged 18-35 years in good health. Sample: PBMCs. The CDR3 reads CSARDGGEWDAFF. DNA for the CDR3: TGCAGTGCTAGAGATGGGGGGGAGTGGGACGCTTTCTTT.